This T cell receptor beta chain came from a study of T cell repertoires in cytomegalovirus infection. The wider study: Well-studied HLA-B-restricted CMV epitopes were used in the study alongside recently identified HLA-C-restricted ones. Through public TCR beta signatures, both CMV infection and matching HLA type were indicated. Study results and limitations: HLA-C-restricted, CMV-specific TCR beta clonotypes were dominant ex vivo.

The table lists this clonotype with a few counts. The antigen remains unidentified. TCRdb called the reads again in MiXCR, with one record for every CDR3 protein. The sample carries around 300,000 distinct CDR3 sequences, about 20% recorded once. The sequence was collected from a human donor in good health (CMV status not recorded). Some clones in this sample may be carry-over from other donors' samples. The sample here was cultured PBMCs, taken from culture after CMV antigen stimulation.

The CDR3 sequence is CASRTDSYEQYF. CDR3 coding DNA: TGTGCCAGCAGGACCGATTCCTACGAGCAGTACTTC. The V call is TRBV6-1, the J call TRBJ2-7; D is undetermined. Germline V lookup: CDR1 MNHNS, CDR2 SASEGT. V lost 6 bases and J 1 base, leaving 7 bases between the germline ends. The CDR3 length is 12 residues.